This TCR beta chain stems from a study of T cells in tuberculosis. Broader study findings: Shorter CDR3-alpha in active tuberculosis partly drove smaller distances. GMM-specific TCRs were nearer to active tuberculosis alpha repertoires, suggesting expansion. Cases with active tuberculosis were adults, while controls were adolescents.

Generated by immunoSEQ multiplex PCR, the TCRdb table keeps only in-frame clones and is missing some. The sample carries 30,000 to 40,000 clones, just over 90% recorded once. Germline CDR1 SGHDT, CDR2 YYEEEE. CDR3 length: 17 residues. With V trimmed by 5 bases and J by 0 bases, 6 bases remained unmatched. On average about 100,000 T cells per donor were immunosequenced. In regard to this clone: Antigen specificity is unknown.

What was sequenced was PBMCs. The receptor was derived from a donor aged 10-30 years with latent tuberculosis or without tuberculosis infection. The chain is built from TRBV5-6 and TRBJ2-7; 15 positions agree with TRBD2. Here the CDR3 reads CASSLGLAGGSSYEQYF. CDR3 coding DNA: TGTGCCAGCAGTCTAGGACTAGCGGGGGGGAGCTCCTACGAGCAGTACTTC. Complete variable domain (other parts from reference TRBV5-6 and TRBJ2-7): DAGVTQSPTHLIKTRGQQVTLRCSPKSGHDTVSWYQQALGQGPQFIFQYYEEEERQRGNFPDRFSGHQFPNYSSELNVNALLLGDSALYLCASSLGLAGGSSYEQYFGPGTRLTVT.